This T cell receptor (beta chain) was obtained from a study of cytomegalovirus exposure and HLA in healthy donors (dated by TCRdb to about 2017). The study in broad terms: According to a later analysis, one platform produced both the 100 to 150 validation repertoires and the roughly 650 repertoires of the first cohort. The study aimed to test whether signatures of past pathogen exposure could be identified by cataloging public T cell receptors. Along with the roughly 610-subject first cohort, a separate validation cohort of over a hundred different subjects was used. High-throughput TCR immunosequencing, statistical association of individual TCRs with disease status, and machine learning were combined to predict cytomegalovirus infection status.

What the study reported, not specific to this receptor: It was suggested by the authors that the approach could potentially be generalized to other disease states and immunological phenotypes. Subsequent analysis determined that TCRs grouped into clusters in the first cohort also showed a tendency toward co-occurrence across the roughly 120 validation repertoires, and roughly 95% of cluster scores exceeded 0. Cytomegalovirus status was reported to be diagnosed by the classifier with high specificity and sensitivity in both the original and validation cohorts. Three of the identified cytomegalovirus-associated TCR beta chains were confirmed in vitro to be specific for cytomegalovirus antigens. The study gave a list of 150 to 200 TCR beta chains associated with cytomegalovirus. Across donors, most TCR sequences were observed very rarely, whereas some public TCRs were present in many individuals. A later analysis lacked HLA typing for the validation cohort, so it scored co-occurrence in that cohort across all 110 or so repertoires.

From the cysteine through the phenylalanine, the CDR3 covers 14 amino acids. Left in the record is the CDR3 DNA by itself, 42 bases read in frame from the first base. V is trimmed back by 7 bases and J by 1 base, and the junction contains 5 bases that no gene match accounts for. The germline V gene (reference sequence) sets CDR1 to MNHNY and CDR2 to SVGAGI. Library construction relied on the immunoSEQ multiplex PCR assay. Concerning the study's data processing: A statistical classification framework was built for diagnosing cytomegalovirus status from the catalog of TCR beta chain sequences. Not all clones reach the TCRdb copy of this immuneACCESS table, which keeps in-frame sequences only. Checked studies attribute under half of the gap to unresolved V genes and leave the rest unexplained. V, J and clone size were drawn from that table, and D and trimming were deduced from the DNA. The sample has some 100,000 clones on record, roughly 83% of them singletons. The ten largest account for roughly 5.3% of the sample.

Donors formed part of the validation cohort, which comprised 120 subjects and was distinct from the first cohort of 690 or so subjects. Concerning this clone: Its antigen remains undetermined. Per-base quality was not reported, and no clone a single base away is much larger than it.

This TCR was sampled from a man aged 18-30 years in good health and CMV-seronegative. The chain links TRBV6-6 with TRBJ2-7; 9 central bases correspond to TRBD1. Source material: PBMCs. Read as DNA, the sequence is TGTGCCAGCACTTCGGGACAGGGTTCCTACGAGCAGTACTTC. The translation is CASTSGQGSYEQYF.